A selection of T cell receptor beta chains follows, all from one sample in a study of cytomegalovirus exposure and HLA in healthy donors. Here immunoSEQ multiplex PCR was the method, and the copy in TCRdb shows in-frame clones only, minus some. Among about 270,000 clones, roughly 70% were seen once, and the ten largest hold 2% to 2.5%. Material for sequencing was PBMCs. These TCRs come from a female donor in good health and CMV-seronegative. CDR3s include the opening cysteine and the closing phenylalanine or tryptophan. The D gene is left open where the match is weak. The size field is filled for only some rows; it gives once, few, many or a size class.

abundance	v_gene	len	d_gene	j_gene	CDR3aa	CDR3nt
few	TRBV6-6	15	-	TRBJ2-7	CASSYHGLREYEQYF	TGTGCCAGCAGTTACCACGGACTCCGAGAATACGAGCAGTACTTC
few	TRBV28	15	TRBD1	TRBJ2-4	CASSWTGKAKNIQYF	TGTGCCAGCAGTTGGACAGGGAAGGCCAAAAACATTCAGTACTTC
-	TRBV5-1	14	TRBD2	TRBJ2-3	CASSWTSTTDTQYF	TGCGCCAGCAGTTGGACTAGCACAACAGATACGCAGTATTTT
-	TRBV7-9	14	TRBD1	TRBJ1-1	CASSSGQGHTEAFF	TGTGCCAGCAGCTCGGGACAGGGCCACACTGAAGCTTTCTTT
-	TRBV7-2	18	TRBD1	TRBJ1-4	CASSYGTGGREVVEKLFF	TGTGCCAGCAGCTACGGGACAGGGGGGAGGGAGGTAGTTGAAAAACTGTTTTTT
-	TRBV30	13	TRBD2	TRBJ2-1	CAWSFSGSSEQFF	TGTGCCTGGAGCTTTAGCGGGAGTAGTGAGCAGTTCTTC
-	TRBV10-2	17	TRBD2	TRBJ2-1	CASSGILAGGSSNEQFF	TGCGCCAGCAGTGGAATATTAGCGGGAGGGTCGAGCAATGAGCAGTTCTTC
-	TRBV10-1	15	-	TRBJ2-7	CASSDPGSSRYEQYF	TGCGCCAGCAGTGACCCAGGGTCTAGTCGCTACGAGCAGTACTTC
-	TRBV27	16	TRBD2	TRBJ2-1	CASRIGLAGGPPEQFF	TGTGCCAGCAGGATTGGACTAGCGGGAGGGCCTCCTGAGCAGTTCTTC
-	TRBV5-1	16	TRBD2	TRBJ2-2	CASSFLTGGNTGELFF	TGCGCCAGCAGCTTTCTTACGGGAGGGAACACCGGGGAGCTGTTTTTT
-	TRBV29-1	14	-	TRBJ2-7	CSVEGSQGGYEQYF	TGCAGCGTTGAAGGGAGTCAGGGGGGCTACGAGCAGTACTTC
-	TRBV20-1	11	-	TRBJ1-2	CSARERRGYTF	TGCAGTGCTAGAGAACGGCGGGGCTACACCTTC
-	TRBV25-1	12	-	TRBJ2-7	CASSPQDYEQYF	TGTGCCAGCAGCCCCCAGGACTACGAGCAGTACTTC
few	TRBV4-1	12	-	TRBJ2-5	CASSQAGETQYF	TGCGCCAGCAGCCAGGCCGGGGAGACCCAGTACTTC
-	TRBV7-9	15	TRBD1	TRBJ1-2	CASSLVQGADYGYTF	TGTGCCAGCAGCTTAGTACAGGGGGCAGACTATGGCTACACCTTC
-	TRBV2	13	-	TRBJ2-1	CASSGLAYNEQFF	TGTGCCAGCAGTGGGCTAGCTTACAATGAGCAGTTCTTC
once	TRBV2	16	TRBD2	TRBJ2-2	CASSGLAGASTGELFF	TGTGCCAGCAGCGGACTAGCGGGAGCGTCCACCGGGGAGCTGTTTTTT
-	TRBV30	15	TRBD2	TRBJ2-1	CAWSVTSGSLDEQFF	TGTGCCTGGAGTGTGACTAGCGGGAGCTTGGATGAGCAGTTCTTC
-	TRBV7-9	18	TRBD1	TRBJ1-2	CASRRTGQGNLRDYGYTF	TGTGCCAGCAGACGGACGGGACAGGGTAATCTTAGGGACTATGGCTACACCTTC
-	TRBV27	13	-	TRBJ2-5	CASSLLGGETQYF	TGTGCCAGCAGTTTACTTGGGGGGGAGACCCAGTACTTC
-	TRBV5-1	16	-	TRBJ1-1	CASSLGLLGKNTEAFF	TGCGCCAGCAGCCTTGGACTCCTAGGCAAGAACACTGAAGCTTTCTTT
-	TRBV19	14	TRBD1	TRBJ2-7	CASSMGDSLDEQYF	TGTGCCAGTAGTATGGGGGACAGTCTGGACGAGCAGTACTTC
-	TRBV15	14	-	TRBJ2-1	CATRQRPGSNEQFF	TGTGCCACCAGGCAGAGACCGGGGAGCAATGAGCAGTTCTTC
few	TRBV6-6	15	TRBD1	TRBJ1-5	CASSYSGQGHQPQHF	TGTGCCAGCAGTTACTCTGGACAGGGGCATCAGCCCCAGCATTTT
-	TRBV5-1	12	-	TRBJ1-3	CASSPEANTIYF	TGCGCCAGCAGCCCGGAGGCAAACACCATATATTTT
once	TRBV27	13	TRBD1	TRBJ1-1	CASHLTGGTEAFF	TGTGCCAGCCATCTGACAGGGGGCACTGAAGCTTTCTTT
-	TRBV5-1	13	-	TRBJ2-6	CASSIDGANVLTF	TGCGCCAGCAGCATAGATGGGGCCAACGTCCTGACTTTC
-	TRBV9	16	-	TRBJ2-3	CASSVGAGRGTDTQYF	TGTGCCAGCAGCGTAGGGGCTGGCAGGGGCACAGATACGCAGTATTTT
-	TRBV5-6	13	TRBD1	TRBJ2-7	CASSLTGDYEQYF	TGTGCCAGCAGCTTGACAGGGGATTACGAGCAGTACTTC
-	TRBV5-4	14	-	TRBJ1-1	CASSSPGRGTEAFF	TGTGCCAGCAGCTCCCCAGGAAGGGGGACTGAAGCTTTCTTT
-	TRBV13	16	-	TRBJ2-5	CASSLGLAGLQETQYF	TGTGCCAGCAGCTTAGGCCTGGCGGGCCTCCAAGAGACCCAGTACTTC
-	TRBV11-2	11	-	TRBJ2-7	CASSREYEQYF	TGTGCCAGCAGCCGGGAATACGAGCAGTACTTC
-	TRBV14	14	-	TRBJ2-7	CASSPNLATYEQYF	TGTGCCAGCAGCCCGAATCTAGCAACCTACGAGCAGTACTTC
-	TRBV27	17	TRBD1	TRBJ2-1	CASSLFGRGPSYNEQFF	TGTGCCAGCAGTTTATTTGGCAGGGGGCCATCCTACAATGAGCAGTTCTTC
-	TRBV23-1	17	TRBD1	TRBJ2-5	CASSHPTGTGSLETQYF	TGCGCCAGCAGTCATCCGACCGGGACAGGGAGTTTGGAGACCCAGTACTTC
-	TRBV7-9	15	TRBD2	TRBJ2-3	CASSLEAGGTDTQYF	TGTGCCAGCAGCTTGGAAGCGGGGGGCACAGATACGCAGTATTTT
-	TRBV13	14	-	TRBJ2-2	CASSREPNTGELFF	TGTGCCAGCAGCCGAGAACCTAACACCGGGGAGCTGTTTTTT
-	TRBV18	13	-	TRBJ2-1	CASSLTDSREQFF	TGTGCCAGCTCACTCACGGACAGCCGTGAGCAGTTCTTC
once	TRBV2	13	TRBD1	TRBJ1-6	CASRQGINSPLHF	TGTGCCAGCAGACAGGGGATTAATTCACCCCTCCACTTT
few	TRBV4-2	16	-	TRBJ2-7	CASSQDPGDPGYEQYF	TGTGCCAGCAGCCAAGATCCGGGGGATCCCGGCTACGAGCAGTACTTC
-	TRBV5-1	19	TRBD2	TRBJ2-3	CASSLRIRTSGRAEDTQYF	TGCGCCAGCAGCTTGAGGATCAGGACTAGCGGGAGGGCCGAGGATACGCAGTATTTT
-	TRBV28	16	TRBD1	TRBJ1-5	CASSPQTGKNNQPQHF	TGTGCCAGCAGTCCGCAGACAGGGAAAAACAATCAGCCCCAGCATTTT
-	TRBV27	14	-	TRBJ2-7	CASSLYREGHEQYF	TGTGCCAGCAGTTTATACAGGGAGGGTCACGAGCAGTACTTC
-	TRBV7-2	13	-	TRBJ2-7	CASSLLQGYEQYF	TGTGCCAGCAGCTTATTGCAGGGCTACGAGCAGTACTTC
-	TRBV5-1	15	TRBD2	TRBJ2-7	CASSLGPGLLYEQYF	TGCGCCAGCAGCTTGGGGCCGGGACTACTATACGAGCAGTACTTC
few	TRBV2	17	TRBD1	TRBJ2-2	CASSDETGGRATGELFF	TGTGCCAGCAGTGATGAGACAGGGGGCCGGGCCACCGGGGAGCTGTTTTTT
-	TRBV18	16	TRBD1	TRBJ1-3	CASALTGTGVGNTIYF	TGTGCCAGCGCCCTGACCGGGACAGGGGTCGGAAACACCATATATTTT
-	TRBV27	12	TRBD1	TRBJ1-1	CASRAGGSEAFF	TGTGCCAGCAGAGCAGGGGGCTCTGAAGCTTTCTTT
-	TRBV4-1	13	-	TRBJ2-3	CASRPSGTDTQYF	TGCGCCAGCAGACCTAGTGGCACAGATACGCAGTATTTT
-	TRBV9	15	-	TRBJ1-4	CASSAKSTGNEKLFF	TGTGCCAGCAGCGCCAAATCGACAGGAAATGAAAAACTGTTTTTT
few	TRBV10-3	17	TRBD1	TRBJ2-6	CAISGGQGASGANVLTF	TGTGCCATCAGTGGGGGACAGGGGGCCAGTGGGGCCAACGTCCTGACTTTC